This T cell receptor (beta chain) was captured by sequencing in a study of T cell changes during pregnancy in multiple sclerosis. The table came from immunoSEQ multiplex PCR; TCRdb's copy has only in-frame clones and leaves some out. The table lists tens of thousands of clones, about 90% of them singletons. Germline V lookup: CDR1 GTSNPN, CDR2 SVGIG (reference sequence). The CDR3 is 14 amino acids. The V end was cut by 0 bases, the J end by 7 bases, with 13 bases between. Sequencing was performed on CD4+ T cells from peripheral blood mononuclear cells, taken in the second trimester of pregnancy. The receptor was isolated from a female donor in good health, enrolled as a control in a pregnancy study. The chain uses TRBV30 and TRBJ1-5; perhaps TRBD1 as D (5 bases). DNA of the CDR3: TGTGCCTGGAGTGTACAGGACCCGCGACAGCCCCAGCATTTT. Amino acids: CAWSVQDPRQPQHF.